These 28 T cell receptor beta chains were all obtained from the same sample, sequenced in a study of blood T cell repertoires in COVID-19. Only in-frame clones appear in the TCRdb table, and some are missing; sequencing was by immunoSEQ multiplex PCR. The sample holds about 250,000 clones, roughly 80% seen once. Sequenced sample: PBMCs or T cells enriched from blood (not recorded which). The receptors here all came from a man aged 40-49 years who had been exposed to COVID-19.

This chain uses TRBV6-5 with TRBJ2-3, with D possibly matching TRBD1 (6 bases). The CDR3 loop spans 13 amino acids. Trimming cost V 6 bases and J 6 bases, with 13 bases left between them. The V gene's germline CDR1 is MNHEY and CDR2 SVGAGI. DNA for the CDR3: TGTGCCAGCAGAACCGGGACAAAGGATACGCAGTATTTT. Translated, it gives CASRTGTKDTQYF.

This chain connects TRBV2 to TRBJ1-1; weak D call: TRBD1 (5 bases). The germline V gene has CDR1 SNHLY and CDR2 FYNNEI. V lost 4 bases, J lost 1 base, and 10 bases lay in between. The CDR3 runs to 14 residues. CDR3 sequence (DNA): TGTGCCAGCAGTGCCCGGGGGACGAACACTGAAGCTTTCTTT. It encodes CASSARGTNTEAFF.

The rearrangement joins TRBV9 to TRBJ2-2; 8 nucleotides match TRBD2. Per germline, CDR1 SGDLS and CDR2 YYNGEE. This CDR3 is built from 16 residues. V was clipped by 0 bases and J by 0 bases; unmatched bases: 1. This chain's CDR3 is CASSVGGRTNTGELFF. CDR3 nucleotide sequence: TGTGCCAGCAGCGTAGGCGGGAGGACGAACACCGGGGAGCTGTTTTTT.

The CDR3 DNA reads TGTGCCAGTAGTATGTTTCTGGGGCACTATGGCTACACCTTC. As protein: CASSMFLGHYGYTF. The chain combines TRBV19 with TRBJ1-2; a possible D gene is TRBD1 (5 bases). The CDR3 length is 14 residues. V was clipped by 3 bases and J by 3 bases, with 11 bases between them. Germline values: CDR1 LNHDA, CDR2 SQIVND (reference sequence).

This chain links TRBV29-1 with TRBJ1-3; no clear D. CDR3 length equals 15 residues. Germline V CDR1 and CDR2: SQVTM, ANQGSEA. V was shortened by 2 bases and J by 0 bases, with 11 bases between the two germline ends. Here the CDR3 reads CSVESPRYSGNTIYF. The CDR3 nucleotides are TGCAGCGTTGAATCCCCCAGATACTCTGGAAACACCATATATTTT.

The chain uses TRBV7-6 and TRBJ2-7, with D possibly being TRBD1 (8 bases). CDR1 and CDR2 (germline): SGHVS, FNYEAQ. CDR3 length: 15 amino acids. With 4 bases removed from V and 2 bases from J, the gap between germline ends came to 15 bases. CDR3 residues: CASSSGQGLPYEQYF. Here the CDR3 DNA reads TGTGCCAGCAGCTCCGGACAGGGACTACCCTACGAGCAGTACTTC.

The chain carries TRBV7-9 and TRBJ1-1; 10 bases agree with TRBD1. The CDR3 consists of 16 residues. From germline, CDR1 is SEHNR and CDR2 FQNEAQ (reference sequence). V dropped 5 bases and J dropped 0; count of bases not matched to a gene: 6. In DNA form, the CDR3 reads TGTGCCAGCAGCCCCGGGACAGGGGCATTGAACACTGAAGCTTTCTTT. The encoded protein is CASSPGTGALNTEAFF. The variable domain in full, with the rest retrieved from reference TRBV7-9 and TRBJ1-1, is DTGVSQNPRHKITKRGQNVTFRCDPISEHNRLYWYRQTLGQGPEFLTYFQNEAQLEKSRLLSDRFSAERPKGSFSTLEIQRTEQGDSAMYLCASSPGTGALNTEAFFGQGTRLTVV.

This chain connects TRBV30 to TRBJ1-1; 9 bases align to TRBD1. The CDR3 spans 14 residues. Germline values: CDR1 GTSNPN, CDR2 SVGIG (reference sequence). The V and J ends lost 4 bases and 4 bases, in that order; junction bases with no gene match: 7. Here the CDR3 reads CAWKGTGLITEAFF. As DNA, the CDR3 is TGTGCCTGGAAGGGGACAGGGTTAATCACTGAAGCTTTCTTT.

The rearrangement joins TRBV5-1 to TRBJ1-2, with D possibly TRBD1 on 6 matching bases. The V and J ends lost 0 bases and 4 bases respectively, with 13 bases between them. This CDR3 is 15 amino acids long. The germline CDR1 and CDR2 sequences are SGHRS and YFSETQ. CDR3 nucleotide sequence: TGCGCCAGCAGCTTGGCTCCACAGGGCCTCTATGGCTACACCTTC. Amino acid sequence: CASSLAPQGLYGYTF.

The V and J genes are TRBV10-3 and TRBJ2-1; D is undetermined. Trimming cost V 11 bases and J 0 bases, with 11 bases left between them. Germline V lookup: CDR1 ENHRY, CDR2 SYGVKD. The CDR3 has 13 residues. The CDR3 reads CACRQDSYNEQFF. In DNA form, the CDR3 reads TGTGCCTGTCGACAAGACTCCTACAATGAGCAGTTCTTC.

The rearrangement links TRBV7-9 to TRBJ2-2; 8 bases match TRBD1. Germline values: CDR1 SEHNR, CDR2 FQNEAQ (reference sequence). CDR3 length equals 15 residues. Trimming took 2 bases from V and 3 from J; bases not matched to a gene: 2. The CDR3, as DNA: TGTGCCAGCAGCTTACAGGGGGCGCACACCGGGGAGCTGTTTTTT. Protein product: CASSLQGAHTGELFF.

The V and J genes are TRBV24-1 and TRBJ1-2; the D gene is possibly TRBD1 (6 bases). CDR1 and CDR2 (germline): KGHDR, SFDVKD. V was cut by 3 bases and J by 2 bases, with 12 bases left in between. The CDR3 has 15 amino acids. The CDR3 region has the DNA TGTGCCACCAGTGATCCGACAGGCCCCAACTATGGCTACACCTTC. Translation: CATSDPTGPNYGYTF.

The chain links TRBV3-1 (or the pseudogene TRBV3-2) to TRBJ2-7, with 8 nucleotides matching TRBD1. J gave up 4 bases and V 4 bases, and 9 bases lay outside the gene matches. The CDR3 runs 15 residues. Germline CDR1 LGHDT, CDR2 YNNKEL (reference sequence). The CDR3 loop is CASSRAGTGEYEQYF. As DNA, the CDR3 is TGTGCCAGCAGCCGCGCCGGGACAGGAGAATACGAGCAGTACTTC.

Here the CDR3 reads CASSPSGATYEQYF. The CDR3 DNA reads TGTGCCAGTAGTCCGAGCGGGGCCACCTACGAGCAGTACTTC. The chain joins TRBV19 to TRBJ2-7, with 7 bases lining up with TRBD2. V was pared by 5 bases and J by 2 bases, with 6 bases of the junction left unmatched. The CDR3 totals 14 residues. Germline CDR1 LNHDA, CDR2 SQIVND (reference sequence).

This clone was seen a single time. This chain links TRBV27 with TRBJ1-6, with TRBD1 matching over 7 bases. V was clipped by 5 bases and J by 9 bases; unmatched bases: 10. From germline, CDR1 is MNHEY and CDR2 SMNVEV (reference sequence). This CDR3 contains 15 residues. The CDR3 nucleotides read TGTGCCAGCAGTCAGTCGACAGGGTTGAGTTCACCCCTCCACTTT. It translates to CASSQSTGLSSPLHF.

The CDR3 sequence is CASSYGKGGVTQYF. The CDR3 region has the DNA TGTGCCAGCAGTTATGGGAAGGGGGGGGTGACCCAGTACTTC. The chain recombines TRBV6-5 with TRBJ2-5; maybe TRBD2 (7 bases). CDR1 and CDR2 (germline): MNHEY, SVGAGI. The germline V and J ends were trimmed by 3 bases and 7 bases, with 15 bases remaining between them. The CDR3 has 14 amino acids.

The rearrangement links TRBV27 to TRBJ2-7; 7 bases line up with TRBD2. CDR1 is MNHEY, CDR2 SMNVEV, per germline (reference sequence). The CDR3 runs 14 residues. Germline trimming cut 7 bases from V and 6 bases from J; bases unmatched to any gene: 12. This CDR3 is CASTRLAGNSEQYF. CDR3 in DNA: TGTGCCAGCACCAGACTAGCCGGGAACTCCGAGCAGTACTTC.

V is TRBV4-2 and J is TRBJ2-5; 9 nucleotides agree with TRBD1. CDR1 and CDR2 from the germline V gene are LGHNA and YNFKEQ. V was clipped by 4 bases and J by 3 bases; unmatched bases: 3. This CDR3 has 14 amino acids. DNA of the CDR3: TGTGCCAGCAGCCGGGGACAGGGCAAAGAGACCCAGTACTTC. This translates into CASSRGQGKETQYF.

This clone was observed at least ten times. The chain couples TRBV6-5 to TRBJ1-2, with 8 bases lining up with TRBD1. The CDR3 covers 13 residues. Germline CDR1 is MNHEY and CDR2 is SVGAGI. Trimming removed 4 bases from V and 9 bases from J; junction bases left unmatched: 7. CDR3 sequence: CASSWGQVGSYTF. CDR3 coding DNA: TGTGCCAGCAGTTGGGGACAGGTCGGAAGCTACACCTTC.

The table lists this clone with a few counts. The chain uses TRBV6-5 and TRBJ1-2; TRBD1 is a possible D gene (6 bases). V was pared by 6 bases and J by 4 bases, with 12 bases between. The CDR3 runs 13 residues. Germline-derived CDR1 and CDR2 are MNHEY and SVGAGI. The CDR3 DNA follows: TGTGCCAGCAGGCGCGACAGGCTCTATGGCTACACCTTC. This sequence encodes CASRRDRLYGYTF.

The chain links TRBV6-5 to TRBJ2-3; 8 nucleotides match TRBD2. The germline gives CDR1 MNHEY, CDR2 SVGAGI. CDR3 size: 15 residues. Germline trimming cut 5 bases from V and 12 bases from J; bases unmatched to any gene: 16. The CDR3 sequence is CASSRLARSDGPQYF. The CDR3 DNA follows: TGTGCCAGCAGTCGACTAGCGAGGTCCGACGGCCCCCAGTATTTT.

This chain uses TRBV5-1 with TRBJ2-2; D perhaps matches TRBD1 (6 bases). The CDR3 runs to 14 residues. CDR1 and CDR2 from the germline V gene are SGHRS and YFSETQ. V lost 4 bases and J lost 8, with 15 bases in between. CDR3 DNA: TGCGCCAGCAGCCTCGGACAGCCCCGGGGGGAGCTGTTTTTT. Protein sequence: CASSLGQPRGELFF. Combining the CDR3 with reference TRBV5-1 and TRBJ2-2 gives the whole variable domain KAGVTQTPRYLIKTRGQQVTLSCSPISGHRSVSWYQQTPGQGLQFLFEYFSETQRNKGNFPGRFSGRQFSNSRSEMNVSTLELGDSALYLCASSLGQPRGELFFGEGSRLTVL.

CDR3 sequence (DNA): TGTGCCAGCTCACGGCCCTCAGGGGCCGCTACTGAAGCTTTCTTT. It codes for CASSRPSGAATEAFF. This chain connects TRBV18 to TRBJ1-1; D may be TRBD1 (6 bases). The germline V gene has CDR1 KGHSH and CDR2 LQKENI. The CDR3 runs 15 residues. The V end was cut by 4 bases, the J end by 5 bases, with 17 bases between.

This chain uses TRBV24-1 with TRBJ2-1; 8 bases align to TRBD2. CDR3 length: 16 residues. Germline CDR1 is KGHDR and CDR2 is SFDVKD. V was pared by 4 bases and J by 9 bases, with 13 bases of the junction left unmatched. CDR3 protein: CATSETGTSNLGEQFF. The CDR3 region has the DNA TGTGCCACCAGTGAAACCGGGACTAGTAACTTGGGTGAGCAGTTCTTC.

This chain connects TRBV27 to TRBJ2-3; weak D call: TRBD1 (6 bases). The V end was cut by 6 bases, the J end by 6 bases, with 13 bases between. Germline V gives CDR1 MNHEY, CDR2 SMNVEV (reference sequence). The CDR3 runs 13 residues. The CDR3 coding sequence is TGTGCCAGCAGGAACAGGGATTTGGATACGCAGTATTTT. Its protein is CASRNRDLDTQYF.

DNA for the CDR3: TGCGCCAGCAGTAGGGAGCAAGCCAAAGAGACCCAGTACTTC. As protein: CASSREQAKETQYF. The V call is TRBV23-1, the J call TRBJ2-5, with D tentatively TRBD2 (5 bases). TRBV23-1 is assigned to the ORF class and has an uncertain function. CDR3 length: 14 residues. Trimming left V 5 bases short and J 3 bases short, with 13 bases between.

The DNA of the CDR3 is TGTGCCAGCAGCCCACCCAGGGCGGGAGGCCCCTACACAGATACGCAGTATTTT. This codes for CASSPPRAGGPYTDTQYF. The chain has TRBV11-2 and TRBJ2-3, with 8 nucleotides matching TRBD2. Germline-derived CDR1 and CDR2 are SGHAT and FQNNGV. This CDR3 spans 18 amino acids. With V trimmed by 5 bases and J by 2 bases, 15 bases remained unmatched. Using reference TRBV11-2 and TRBJ2-3 for the parts outside the CDR3, the full variable domain is EAGVAQSPRYKIIEKRQSVAFWCNPISGHATLYWYQQILGQGPKLLIQFQNNGVVDDSQLPKDRFSAERLKGVDSTLKIQPAKLEDSAVYLCASSPPRAGGPYTDTQYFGPGTRLTVL.

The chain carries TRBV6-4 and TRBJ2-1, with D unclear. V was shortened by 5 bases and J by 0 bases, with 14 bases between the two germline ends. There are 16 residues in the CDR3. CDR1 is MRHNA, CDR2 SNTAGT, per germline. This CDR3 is CASSLGFQSSYNEQFF. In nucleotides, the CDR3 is TGTGCCAGCAGTCTGGGCTTTCAGAGCTCCTACAATGAGCAGTTCTTC.